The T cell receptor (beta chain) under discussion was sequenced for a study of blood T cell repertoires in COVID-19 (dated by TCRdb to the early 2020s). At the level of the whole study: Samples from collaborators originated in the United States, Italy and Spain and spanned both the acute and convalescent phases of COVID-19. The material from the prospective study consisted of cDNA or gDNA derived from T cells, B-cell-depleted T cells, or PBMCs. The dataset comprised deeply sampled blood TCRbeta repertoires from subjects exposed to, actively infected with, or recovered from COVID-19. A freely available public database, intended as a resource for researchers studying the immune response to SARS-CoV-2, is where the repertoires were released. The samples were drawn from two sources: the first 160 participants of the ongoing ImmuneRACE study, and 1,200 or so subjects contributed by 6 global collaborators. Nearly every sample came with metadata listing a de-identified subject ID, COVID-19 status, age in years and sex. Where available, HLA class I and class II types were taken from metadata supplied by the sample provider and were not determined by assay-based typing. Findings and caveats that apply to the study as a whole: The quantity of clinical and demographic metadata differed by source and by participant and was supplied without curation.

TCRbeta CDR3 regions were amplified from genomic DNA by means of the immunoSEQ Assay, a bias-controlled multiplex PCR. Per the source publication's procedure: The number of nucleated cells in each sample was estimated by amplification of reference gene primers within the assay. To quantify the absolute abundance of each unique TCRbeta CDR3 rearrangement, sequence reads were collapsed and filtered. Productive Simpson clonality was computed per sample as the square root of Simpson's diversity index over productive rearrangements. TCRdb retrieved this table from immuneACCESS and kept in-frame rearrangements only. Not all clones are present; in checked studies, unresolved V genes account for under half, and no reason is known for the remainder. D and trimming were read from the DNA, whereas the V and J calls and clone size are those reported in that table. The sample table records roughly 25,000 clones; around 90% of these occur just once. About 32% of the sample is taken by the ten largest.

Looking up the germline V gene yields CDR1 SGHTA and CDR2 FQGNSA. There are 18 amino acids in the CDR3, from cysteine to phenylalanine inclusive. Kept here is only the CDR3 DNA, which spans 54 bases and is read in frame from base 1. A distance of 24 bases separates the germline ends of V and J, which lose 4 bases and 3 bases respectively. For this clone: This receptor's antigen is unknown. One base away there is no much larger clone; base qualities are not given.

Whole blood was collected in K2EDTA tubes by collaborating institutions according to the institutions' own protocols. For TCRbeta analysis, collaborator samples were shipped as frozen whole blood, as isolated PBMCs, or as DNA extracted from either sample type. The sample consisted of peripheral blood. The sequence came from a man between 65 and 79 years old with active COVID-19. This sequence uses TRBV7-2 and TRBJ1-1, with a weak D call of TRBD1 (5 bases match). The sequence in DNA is TGTGCCAGCAGCTCCCACGGCGGGGGGGGGAGACGGTACACTGAAGCTTTCTTT. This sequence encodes CASSSHGGGGRRYTEAFF.